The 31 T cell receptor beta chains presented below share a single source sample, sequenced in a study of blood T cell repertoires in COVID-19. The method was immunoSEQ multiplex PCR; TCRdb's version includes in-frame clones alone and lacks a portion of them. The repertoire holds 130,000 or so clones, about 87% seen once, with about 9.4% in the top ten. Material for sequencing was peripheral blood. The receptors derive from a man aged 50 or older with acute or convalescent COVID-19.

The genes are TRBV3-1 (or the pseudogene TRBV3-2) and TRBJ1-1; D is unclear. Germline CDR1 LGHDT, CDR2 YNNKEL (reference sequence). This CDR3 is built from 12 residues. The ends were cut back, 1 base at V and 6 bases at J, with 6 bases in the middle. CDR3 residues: CASSQAVSEAFF. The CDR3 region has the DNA TGTGCCAGCAGCCAAGCGGTCTCTGAAGCTTTCTTT.

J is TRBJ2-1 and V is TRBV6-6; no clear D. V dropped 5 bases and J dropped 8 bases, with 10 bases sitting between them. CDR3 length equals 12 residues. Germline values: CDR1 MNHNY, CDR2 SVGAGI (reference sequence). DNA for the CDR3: TGTGCCAGCAGTCTTAATGTCGATGAGCAGTTCTTC. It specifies CASSLNVDEQFF.

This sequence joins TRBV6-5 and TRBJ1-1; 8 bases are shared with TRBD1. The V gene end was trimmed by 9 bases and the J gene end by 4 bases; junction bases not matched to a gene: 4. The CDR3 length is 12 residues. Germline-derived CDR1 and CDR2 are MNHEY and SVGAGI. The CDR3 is CASYRGVTEAFF. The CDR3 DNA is TGTGCCAGTTACAGGGGGGTCACTGAAGCTTTCTTT.

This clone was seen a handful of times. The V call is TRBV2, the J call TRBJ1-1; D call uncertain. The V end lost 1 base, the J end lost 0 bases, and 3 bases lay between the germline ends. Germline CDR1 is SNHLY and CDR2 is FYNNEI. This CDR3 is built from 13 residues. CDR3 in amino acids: CASSEVMNTEAFF. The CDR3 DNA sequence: TGTGCCAGCAGTGAAGTCATGAACACTGAAGCTTTCTTT.

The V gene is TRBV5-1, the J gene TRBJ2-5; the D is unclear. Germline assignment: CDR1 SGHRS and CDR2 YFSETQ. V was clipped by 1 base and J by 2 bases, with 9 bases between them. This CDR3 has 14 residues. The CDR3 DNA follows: TGCGCCAGCAGCTTGCTCGGCAGGCAAGAGACCCAGTACTTC. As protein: CASSLLGRQETQYF.

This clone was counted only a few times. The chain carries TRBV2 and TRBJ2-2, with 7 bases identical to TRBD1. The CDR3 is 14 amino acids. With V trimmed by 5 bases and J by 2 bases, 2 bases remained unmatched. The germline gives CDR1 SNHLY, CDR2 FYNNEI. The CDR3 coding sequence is TGTGCCAGCAGTAGGGACAGAAACACCGGGGAGCTGTTTTTT. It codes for CASSRDRNTGELFF.

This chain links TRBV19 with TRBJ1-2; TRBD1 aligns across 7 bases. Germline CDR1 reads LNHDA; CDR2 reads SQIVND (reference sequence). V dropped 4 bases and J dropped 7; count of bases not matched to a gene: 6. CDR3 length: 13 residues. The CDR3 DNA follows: TGTGCCAGTAGTAAGACAGGGAAGGGTGGCTACACCTTC. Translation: CASSKTGKGGYTF.

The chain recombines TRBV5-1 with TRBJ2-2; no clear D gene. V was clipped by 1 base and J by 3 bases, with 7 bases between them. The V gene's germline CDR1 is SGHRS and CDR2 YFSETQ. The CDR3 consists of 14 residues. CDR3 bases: TGCGCCAGCAGCTTGTTTCCGGACACCGGGGAGCTGTTTTTT. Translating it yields CASSLFPDTGELFF.

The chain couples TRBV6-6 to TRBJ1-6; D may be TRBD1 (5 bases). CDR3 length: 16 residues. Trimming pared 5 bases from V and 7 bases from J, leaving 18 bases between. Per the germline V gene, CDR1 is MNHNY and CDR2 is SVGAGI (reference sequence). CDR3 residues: CASSRGEGHQNSPLHF. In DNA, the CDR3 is TGTGCCAGCAGTCGAGGGGAAGGACACCAAAATTCACCCCTCCACTTT.

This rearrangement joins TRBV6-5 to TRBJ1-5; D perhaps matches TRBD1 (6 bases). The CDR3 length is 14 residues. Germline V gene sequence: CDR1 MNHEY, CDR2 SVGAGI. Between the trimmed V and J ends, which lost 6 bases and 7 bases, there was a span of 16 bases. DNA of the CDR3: TGTGCCAGCAGCCTAACAGGGATCGACCAGCCCCAGCATTTT. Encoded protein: CASSLTGIDQPQHF.

The CDR3 spells CASSLHSGAGNTIYF. Here the CDR3 DNA reads TGTGCCAGCAGCTTACATAGCGGGGCCGGAAACACCATATATTTT. V usage is TRBV5-4 and J usage is TRBJ1-3, with D possibly matching TRBD1 (5 bases). Between the trimmed V and J ends, which lost 2 bases and 4 bases, there was a span of 13 bases. The CDR3 is 15 residues long. Germline loops: CDR1 SGHNT, CDR2 YYREEE (reference sequence). The full variable domain, its missing parts supplied by reference TRBV5-4 and TRBJ1-3, is ETGVTQSPTHLIKTRGQQVTLRCSSQSGHNTVSWYQQALGQGPQFIFQYYREEENGRGNFPPRFSGLQFPNYSSELNVNALELDDSALYLCASSLHSGAGNTIYFGEGSWLTVV.

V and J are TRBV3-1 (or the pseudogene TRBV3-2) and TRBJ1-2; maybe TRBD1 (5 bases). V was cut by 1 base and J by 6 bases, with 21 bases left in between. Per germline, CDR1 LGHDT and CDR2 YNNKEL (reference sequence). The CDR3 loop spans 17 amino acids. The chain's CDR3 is CASSQVSGSLGGHGYTF. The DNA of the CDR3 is TGTGCCAGCAGCCAAGTCTCAGGGAGTCTGGGGGGACATGGCTACACCTTC.

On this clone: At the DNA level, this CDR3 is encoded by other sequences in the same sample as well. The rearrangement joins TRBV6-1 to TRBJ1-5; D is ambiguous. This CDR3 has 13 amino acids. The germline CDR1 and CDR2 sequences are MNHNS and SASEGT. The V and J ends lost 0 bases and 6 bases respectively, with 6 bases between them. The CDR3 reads CASSEARGQPQHF. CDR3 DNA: TGTGCCAGCAGTGAAGCCCGGGGTCAGCCCCAGCATTTT.

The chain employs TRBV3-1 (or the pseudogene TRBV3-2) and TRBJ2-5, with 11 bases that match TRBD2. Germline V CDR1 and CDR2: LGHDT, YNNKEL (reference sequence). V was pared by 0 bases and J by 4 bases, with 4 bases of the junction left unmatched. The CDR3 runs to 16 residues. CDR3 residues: CASSQELAGGRETQYF. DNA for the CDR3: TGTGCCAGCAGCCAAGAATTAGCGGGGGGGCGAGAGACCCAGTACTTC.

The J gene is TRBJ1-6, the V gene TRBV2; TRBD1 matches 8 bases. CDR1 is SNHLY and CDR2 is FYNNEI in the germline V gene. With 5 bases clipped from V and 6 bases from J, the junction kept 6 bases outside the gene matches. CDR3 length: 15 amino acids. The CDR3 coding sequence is TGTGCCAGCAGTCGAAACCAGGGGGCTAATTCACCCCTCCACTTT. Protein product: CASSRNQGANSPLHF.

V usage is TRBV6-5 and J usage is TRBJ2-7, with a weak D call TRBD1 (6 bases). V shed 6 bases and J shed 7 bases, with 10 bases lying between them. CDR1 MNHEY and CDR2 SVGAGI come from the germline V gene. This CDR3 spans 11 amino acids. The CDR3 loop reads CASSPGTEQYF. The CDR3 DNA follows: TGTGCCAGCAGCCCCGGGACAGAGCAGTACTTC.

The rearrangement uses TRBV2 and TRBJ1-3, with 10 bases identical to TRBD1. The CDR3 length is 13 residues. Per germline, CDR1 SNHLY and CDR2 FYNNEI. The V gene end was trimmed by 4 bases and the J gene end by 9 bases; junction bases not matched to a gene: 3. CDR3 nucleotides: TGTGCCAGCAGTGGACAGGGGGCTTCCACCATATATTTT. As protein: CASSGQGASTIYF.

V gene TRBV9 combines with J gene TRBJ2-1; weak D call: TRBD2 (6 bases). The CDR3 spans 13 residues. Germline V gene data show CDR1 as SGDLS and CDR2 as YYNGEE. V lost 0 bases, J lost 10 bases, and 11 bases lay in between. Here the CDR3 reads CASSVDYRGEQFF. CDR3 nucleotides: TGTGCCAGCAGCGTAGATTATCGGGGGGAGCAGTTCTTC.

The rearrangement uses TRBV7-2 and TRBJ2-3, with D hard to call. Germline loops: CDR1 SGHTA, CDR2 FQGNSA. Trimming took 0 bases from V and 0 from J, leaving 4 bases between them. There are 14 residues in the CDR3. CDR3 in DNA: TGTGCCAGCAGCTTAGCCGTCAGCACAGATACGCAGTATTTT. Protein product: CASSLAVSTDTQYF.

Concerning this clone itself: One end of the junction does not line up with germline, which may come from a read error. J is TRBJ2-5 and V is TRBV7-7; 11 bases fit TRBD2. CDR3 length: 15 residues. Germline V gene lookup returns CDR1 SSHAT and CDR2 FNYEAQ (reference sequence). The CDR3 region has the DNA TGTGCTAGCAGCTTACTAGCGGGAGAGTGGGAGACCCAGTACTTC. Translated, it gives CASSLLAGEWETQYF.

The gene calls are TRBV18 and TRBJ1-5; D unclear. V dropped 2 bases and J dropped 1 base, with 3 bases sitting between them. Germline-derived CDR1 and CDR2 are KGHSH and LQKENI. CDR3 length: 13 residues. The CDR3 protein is CASSPGSNQPQHF. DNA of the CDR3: TGTGCCAGCTCACCAGGCAGCAATCAGCCCCAGCATTTT.

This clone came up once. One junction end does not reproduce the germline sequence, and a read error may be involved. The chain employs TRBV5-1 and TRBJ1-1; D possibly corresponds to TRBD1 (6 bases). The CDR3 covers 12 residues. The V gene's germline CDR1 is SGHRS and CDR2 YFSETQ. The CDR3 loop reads CASTLRQDEAFF. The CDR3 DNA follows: TGCGCCAGCACCTTGAGACAGGATGAAGCTTTCTTT.

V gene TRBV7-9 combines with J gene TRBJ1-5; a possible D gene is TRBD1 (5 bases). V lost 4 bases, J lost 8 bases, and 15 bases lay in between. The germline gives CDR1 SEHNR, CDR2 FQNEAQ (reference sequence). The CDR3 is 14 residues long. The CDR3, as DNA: TGTGCCAGCAGCTCAACTCGGGGGATAGAGCCCCAGCATTTT. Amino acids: CASSSTRGIEPQHF. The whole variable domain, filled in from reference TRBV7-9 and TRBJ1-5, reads DTGVSQNPRHKITKRGQNVTFRCDPISEHNRLYWYRQTLGQGPEFLTYFQNEAQLEKSRLLSDRFSAERPKGSFSTLEIQRTEQGDSAMYLCASSSTRGIEPQHFGDGTRLSIL.

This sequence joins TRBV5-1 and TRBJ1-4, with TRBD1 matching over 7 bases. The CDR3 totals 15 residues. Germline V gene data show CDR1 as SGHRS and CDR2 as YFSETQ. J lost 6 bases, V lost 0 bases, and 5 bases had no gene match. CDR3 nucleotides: TGCGCCAGCAGCTTGGAAGAGGGGGCGTATGAAAAACTGTTTTTT. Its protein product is CASSLEEGAYEKLFF.

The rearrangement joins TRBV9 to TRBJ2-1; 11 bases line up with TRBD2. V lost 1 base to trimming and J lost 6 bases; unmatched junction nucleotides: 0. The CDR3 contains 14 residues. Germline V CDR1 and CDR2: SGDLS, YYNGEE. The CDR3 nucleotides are TGTGCCAGCAGCGTAACTAGCGGGAGCAATGAGCAGTTCTTC. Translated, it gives CASSVTSGSNEQFF.

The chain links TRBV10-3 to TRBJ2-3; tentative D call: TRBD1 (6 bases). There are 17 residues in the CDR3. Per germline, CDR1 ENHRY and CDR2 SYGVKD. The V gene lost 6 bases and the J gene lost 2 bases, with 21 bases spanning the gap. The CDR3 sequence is CAIRHSAAGAVTDTQYF. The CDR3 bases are TGTGCCATCAGGCATTCCGCGGCAGGGGCTGTCACAGATACGCAGTATTTT.

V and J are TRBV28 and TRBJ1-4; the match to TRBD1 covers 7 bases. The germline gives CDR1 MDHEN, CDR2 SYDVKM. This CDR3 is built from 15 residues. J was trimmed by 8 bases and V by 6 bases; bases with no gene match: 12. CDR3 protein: CASRPLGGRGEKLFF. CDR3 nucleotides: TGTGCCAGCAGACCCCTAGGGGGCCGGGGCGAAAAACTGTTTTTT. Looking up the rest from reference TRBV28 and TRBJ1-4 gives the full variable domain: DVKVTQSSRYLVKRTGEKVFLECVQDMDHENMFWYRQDPGLGLRLIYFSYDVKMKEKGDIPEGYSVSREKKERFSLILESASTNQTSMYLCASRPLGGRGEKLFFGSGTQLSVL.

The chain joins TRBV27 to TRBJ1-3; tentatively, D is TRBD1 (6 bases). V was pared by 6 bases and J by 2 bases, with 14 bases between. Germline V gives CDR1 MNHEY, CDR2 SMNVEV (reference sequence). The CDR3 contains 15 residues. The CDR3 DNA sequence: TGTGCCAGCAGCCTACAGGGCCCCACTGGAAACACCATATATTTT. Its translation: CASSLQGPTGNTIYF.

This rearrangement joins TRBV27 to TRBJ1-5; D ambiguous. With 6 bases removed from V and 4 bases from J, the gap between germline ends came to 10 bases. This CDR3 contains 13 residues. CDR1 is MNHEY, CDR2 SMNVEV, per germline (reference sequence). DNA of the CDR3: TGTGCCAGCAGCCTAACCTGGAATCAGCCCCAGCATTTT. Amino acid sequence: CASSLTWNQPQHF.

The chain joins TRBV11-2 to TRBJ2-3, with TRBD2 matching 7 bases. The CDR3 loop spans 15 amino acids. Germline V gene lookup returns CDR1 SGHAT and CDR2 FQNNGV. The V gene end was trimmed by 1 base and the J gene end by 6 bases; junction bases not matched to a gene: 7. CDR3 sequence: CASSLVILATDTQYF. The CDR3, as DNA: TGTGCCAGCAGCTTAGTAATACTAGCGACGGATACGCAGTATTTT. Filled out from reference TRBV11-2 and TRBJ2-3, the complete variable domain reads EAGVAQSPRYKIIEKRQSVAFWCNPISGHATLYWYQQILGQGPKLLIQFQNNGVVDDSQLPKDRFSAERLKGVDSTLKIQPAKLEDSAVYLCASSLVILATDTQYFGPGTRLTVL.

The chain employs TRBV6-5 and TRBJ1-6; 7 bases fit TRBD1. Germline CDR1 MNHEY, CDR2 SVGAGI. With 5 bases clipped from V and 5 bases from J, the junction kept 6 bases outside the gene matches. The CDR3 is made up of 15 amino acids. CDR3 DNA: TGTGCCAGCAGTATCGACAGGGCCCATAATTCACCCCTCCACTTT. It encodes CASSIDRAHNSPLHF.